The 29 T cell receptor beta chains below all came from one sample that was sequenced in a study of yellow fever vaccine responses in identical twins (dated by TCRdb to 2017 to 2018). The receptor library was made with RT-PCR. The instrument was an Illumina HiSeq 2500. TCRdb reanalyzed the raw reads on its own, using fastp at Q25 for trimming and MiXCR for clone calling, and kept in-frame beta chains. Merged by CDR3 protein, the rows form single entries marked with the most common genes and DNA. In all, the sample holds some 15,000 distinct CDR3 sequences, and approximately 88% of those were seen once. Clones ranked in the top ten supply 0.55% to 0.85% of the sample. Sample: T cells from blood (PBMCs), unsorted or a sorted subset (not recorded which), taken before or after yellow fever vaccination (not recorded which). These receptors were obtained from a woman between 18 and 29 years old who received the yellow fever vaccine. Donor details come from another sample of the same person, matched by shared clones.

The chain carries TRBV25-1 and TRBJ1-1; weak D call: TRBD1 (6 bases). CDR1 and CDR2 (germline): MGHDK, SYGVNS. The V end was cut by 6 bases, the J end by 7 bases, with 12 bases between. The CDR3 is 12 amino acids. CDR3 bases: TGTGCCAGCAGGCAGGGGAACCTTGAAGCTTTCTTT. Protein sequence: CASRQGNLEAFF.

The chain links TRBV29-1 to TRBJ1-1; TRBD1 is a possible D gene (6 bases). This CDR3 is 14 amino acids long. CDR1 is SQVTM, CDR2 ANQGSEA, per germline. V was trimmed by 4 bases and J by 7 bases, leaving 19 bases between them. CDR3: CSVVSSGVALEAFF. The DNA of the CDR3 is TGCAGCGTTGTGTCTTCAGGGGTGGCCCTTGAAGCTTTCTTT.

This chain joins TRBV11-3 and TRBJ1-3; D remains unclear. Germline assignment: CDR1 SGHNT and CDR2 YENEEA. V lost 3 bases, J lost 0 bases, and 6 bases lay in between. The length of the CDR3 is 14 residues. The CDR3 protein is CASSFSSSGNTIYF. In DNA form, the CDR3 reads TGTGCCAGCAGCTTTTCAAGCTCTGGAAACACCATATATTTT.

This clonotype was observed a single time. This chain connects TRBV7-6 to TRBJ1-3, with D unclear. The ends were cut back, 4 bases at V and 0 bases at J, with 16 bases in the middle. In germline, CDR1 is SGHVS, CDR2 FNYEAQ. The CDR3 length is 17 residues. In nucleotides, the CDR3 is TGTGCCAGCAGCTCGCAGCCCGCAGAGGGCTCTGGAAACACCATATATTTT. The encoded protein is CASSSQPAEGSGNTIYF.

The V and J genes are TRBV20-1 and TRBJ1-5; D ambiguous. The CDR3 is 15 amino acids. Trimming removed 0 bases at V and 1 base at J, with 10 bases between. Germline assignment: CDR1 DFQATT and CDR2 SNEGSKA (reference sequence). This CDR3 reads CSARDRGWSNQPQHF. CDR3 sequence (DNA): TGCAGTGCTAGAGATCGTGGGTGGAGCAATCAGCCCCAGCATTTT.

V usage is TRBV14 and J usage is TRBJ1-1; TRBD1 matches 7 bases. V lost 4 bases to trimming and J lost 0 bases; unmatched junction nucleotides: 5. This CDR3 has 15 residues. The germline V gene encodes CDR1 SGHDN and CDR2 FVKESK. The chain's CDR3 is CASSPPGTVNTEAFF. CDR3 coding DNA: TGTGCCAGCAGCCCACCCGGGACAGTGAACACTGAAGCTTTCTTT.

The chain has TRBV11-3 and TRBJ1-5, with 7 nucleotides matching TRBD1. The ends lost 5 bases at V and 6 bases at J; junction bases unmatched: 4. From germline, CDR1 is SGHNT and CDR2 YENEEA. The CDR3 runs 13 residues. The CDR3 coding sequence is TGTGCCAGCAGCCCAGACAGGGTTCAGCCCCAGCATTTT. It translates to CASSPDRVQPQHF.

The genes are TRBV12-3 or TRBV12-4 and TRBJ2-1; TRBD2 might be the D (6 bases). The CDR3 has 15 residues. V lost 4 bases and J 0 bases, leaving 10 bases between the germline ends. CDR3 sequence: CASSSRLGSYNEQFF. CDR3 coding DNA: TGTGCCAGCAGTTCCCGACTAGGCTCCTACAATGAGCAGTTCTTC.

CDR3 sequence: CASINKGPSIRETQYF. The CDR3 DNA follows: TGTGCCAGCATCAACAAGGGGCCTAGCATTCGAGAGACCCAGTACTTC. The rearrangement links TRBV18 to TRBJ2-5; the D gene could be TRBD1 or TRBD2 (5 bases each). This CDR3 comprises 16 residues. With 8 bases removed from V and 4 bases from J, the gap between germline ends came to 23 bases. Germline V CDR1 and CDR2: KGHSH, LQKENI.

A single count supports this clonotype. The chain employs TRBV6-1 and TRBJ1-5, with 9 bases fitting TRBD1. There are 13 residues in the CDR3. Germline assignment: CDR1 MNHNS and CDR2 SASEGT. The V and J ends lost 7 bases and 6 bases, in that order; junction bases with no gene match: 4. CDR3 amino acids: CASIQGARQPQHF. DNA of the CDR3: TGTGCCAGCATACAGGGGGCCCGTCAGCCCCAGCATTTT.

The V gene is TRBV2, the J gene TRBJ2-1, with D perhaps assigned TRBD1 or TRBD2 (6 bases each). Germline CDR1 reads SNHLY; CDR2 reads FYNNEI. The CDR3 contains 15 residues. V was pared by 4 bases and J by 4 bases, with 14 bases between. The CDR3 coding sequence is TGTGCCAGCAGTGGGGGGGACACGCATTACAATGAGCAGTTCTTC. Translated: CASSGGDTHYNEQFF.

V usage is TRBV5-4 and J usage is TRBJ2-1; TRBD1 matches 7 bases. Germline lookup yields CDR1 SGHNT and CDR2 YYREEE (reference sequence). The length of the CDR3 is 15 residues. Unmatched junction bases numbered 0, after V lost 0 bases and J lost 0 bases. The CDR3 region is CASSLGQGSYNEQFF. The CDR3 bases are TGTGCCAGCAGCTTGGGACAGGGCTCCTACAATGAGCAGTTCTTC.

This clonotype was observed a handful of times. The junction departs from germline at one end; a sequencing error may be responsible. The DNA for the CDR3 is TGTGCCAGCAGCTTAGGGCTAGCGGGAATTCCGTACTTC. This gives the protein CASSLGLAGIPYF. V usage is TRBV7-2 and J usage is TRBJ2-4; the match to TRBD2 covers 9 bases. This CDR3 contains 13 residues. CDR1 and CDR2 from the germline V gene are SGHTA and FQGNSA. The variable domain in full, with the rest retrieved from reference TRBV7-2 and TRBJ2-4, is GAGVSQSPSNKVTEKGKDVELRCDPISGHTALYWYRQSLGQGLEFLIYFQGNSAPDKSGLPSDRFSAERTGGSVSTLTIQRTQQEDSAVYLCASSLGLAGIPYFGAGTRLSVL.

The V call is TRBV29-1, the J call TRBJ2-7; 11 nucleotides align to TRBD2. V was pared by 7 bases and J by 6 bases, with 5 bases of the junction left unmatched. Germline CDR1 is SQVTM and CDR2 is ANQGSEA. The CDR3 extends over 12 amino acids. CDR3 loop: CSARGLAAEQYF. In nucleotides, the CDR3 is TGCAGCGCCCGGGGACTAGCGGCCGAGCAGTACTTC.

This clonotype appeared once. This chain links TRBV2 with TRBJ1-5; 8 bases fit TRBD1. The CDR3 contains 18 residues. Germline loops: CDR1 SNHLY, CDR2 FYNNEI. The J segment lost 2 bases and the V segment lost 4 bases, leaving 13 bases of the junction unmatched. Here the CDR3 DNA reads TGTGCCAGCAGTGGAAGCAGGGGGCGAGAAAAAGGCAATCAGCCCCAGCATTTT. Translation gives CASSGSRGREKGNQPQHF.

J is TRBJ2-3 and V is TRBV11-2; 14 bases line up with TRBD2. This CDR3 spans 21 amino acids. V lost 3 bases to trimming and J lost 0 bases; unmatched junction nucleotides: 14. CDR1 and CDR2 (germline): SGHAT, FQNNGV. The CDR3 DNA sequence: TGTGCCAGCAGCTTGAGACCGGGACTAGCGGGAGCCTCGCGGAGCACAGATACGCAGTATTTT. This sequence encodes CASSLRPGLAGASRSTDTQYF.

V usage is TRBV29-1 and J usage is TRBJ2-7; D is tentatively TRBD1 or TRBD2 (5 bases each). The CDR3 length is 14 residues. CDR1 SQVTM and CDR2 ANQGSEA come from the germline V gene. Between the trimmed V and J ends, which lost 4 bases and 1 base, there was a span of 14 bases. This chain's CDR3 is CSVGVLGPSYEQYF. DNA of the CDR3: TGCAGCGTTGGGGTCTTGGGACCATCCTACGAGCAGTACTTC.

This clonotype was seen once. This chain links TRBV11-2 with TRBJ2-7, with D maybe TRBD2 (6 bases). V was cut by 5 bases and J by 5 bases, with 13 bases left in between. CDR1 SGHAT and CDR2 FQNNGV come from the germline V gene. This CDR3 has 13 amino acids. In DNA form, the CDR3 reads TGTGCCAGCAGCGTCAGACTAGTAAACGAGCAGTACTTC. Its translation: CASSVRLVNEQYF.

This chain joins TRBV5-1 and TRBJ2-1; TRBD2 agrees at 8 bases. Germline CDR1 reads SGHRS; CDR2 reads YFSETQ. This CDR3 has 16 residues. V was clipped by 0 bases and J by 4 bases; unmatched bases: 6. CDR3 in amino acids: CASSLGTGGPYNEQFF. Written as DNA, the CDR3 is TGCGCCAGCAGCTTGGGTACGGGGGGGCCGTACAATGAGCAGTTCTTC.

The chain recombines TRBV28 with TRBJ1-5; TRBD1 matches 7 bases. The germline V gene encodes CDR1 MDHEN and CDR2 SYDVKM. The CDR3 totals 17 residues. The J segment lost 3 bases and the V segment lost 3 bases, leaving 11 bases of the junction unmatched. The CDR3 loop is CASSFYERTGYNQPQHF. CDR3 in DNA: TGTGCCAGCAGTTTTTACGAACGGACAGGTTACAATCAGCCCCAGCATTTT.

This chain uses TRBV7-6 with TRBJ1-6; 11 bases are a match to TRBD1. The V gene end was trimmed by 5 bases and the J gene end by 7 bases; junction bases not matched to a gene: 1. Germline V lookup: CDR1 SGHVS, CDR2 FNYEAQ. The CDR3 has 14 amino acids. CDR3 protein: CASSRDRGNSPLHF. The CDR3 region has the DNA TGTGCCAGCAGCCGGGACAGGGGGAATTCACCCCTCCACTTT. The whole variable domain, filled in from reference TRBV7-6 and TRBJ1-6, reads GAGVSQSPRYKVTKRGQDVALRCDPISGHVSLYWYRQALGQGPEFLTYFNYEAQQDKSGLPNDRFSAERPEGSISTLTIQRTEQRDSAMYRCASSRDRGNSPLHFGNGTRLTVT.

This rearrangement joins TRBV5-6 to TRBJ2-1; weak D call: TRBD2 (6 bases). This CDR3 has 16 residues. Germline V CDR1 and CDR2: SGHDT, YYEEEE. V shed 0 bases and J shed 2 bases, with 12 bases lying between them. Here the CDR3 DNA reads TGTGCCAGCAGCTTGGTGGGCGGACTACCCTACAATGAGCAGTTCTTC. Its protein is CASSLVGGLPYNEQFF.

The V gene is TRBV6-6, the J gene TRBJ1-5; the D is unclear. The V gene lost 4 bases and the J gene lost 0 bases, with 4 bases spanning the gap. The CDR3 totals 13 residues. Germline CDR1 and CDR2: MNHNY and SVGAGI (reference sequence). This CDR3 reads CASSSASNQPQHF. CDR3 nucleotides: TGTGCCAGCAGTTCGGCTAGCAATCAGCCCCAGCATTTT.

The V call is TRBV20-1, the J call TRBJ2-3; 8 positions agree with TRBD2. This CDR3 comprises 15 residues. Trimming took 3 bases from V and 0 from J; bases not matched to a gene: 5. From germline, CDR1 is DFQATT and CDR2 SNEGSKA (reference sequence). The CDR3 region is CSARAPGGSTDTQYF. The CDR3 region has the DNA TGCAGTGCTAGGGCCCCGGGGGGGAGCACAGATACGCAGTATTTT.

This clonotype appeared once. The CDR3 sequence is CASKAGAIDTQYF. The CDR3 coding sequence is TGTGCCAGCAAAGCGGGAGCGATAGATACGCAGTATTTT. The rearrangement links TRBV2 to TRBJ2-3; 8 bases align to TRBD2. This CDR3 region has 13 residues. J was trimmed by 5 bases and V by 7 bases; bases with no gene match: 5. CDR1 and CDR2 (germline): SNHLY, FYNNEI.

V usage is TRBV29-1 and J usage is TRBJ2-2, with D tentatively TRBD2 (5 bases). Germline CDR1 and CDR2: SQVTM and ANQGSEA. With 4 bases removed from V and 0 bases from J, the gap between germline ends came to 9 bases. This CDR3 spans 14 amino acids. The CDR3 DNA reads as TGCAGCGTTGGTGGGAGAACGAACACCGGGGAGCTGTTTTTT. Its translation: CSVGGRTNTGELFF.

The chain combines TRBV29-1 with TRBJ2-3; D gene uncertain. Germline V gives CDR1 SQVTM, CDR2 ANQGSEA. V shed 8 bases and J shed 6 bases, with 15 bases lying between them. The length of the CDR3 is 12 residues. The DNA for the CDR3 is TGCAGCCCCCAAGTTTACAGCGATACGCAGTATTTT. Translation: CSPQVYSDTQYF.

The gene calls are TRBV6-1 and TRBJ1-5, with 8 bases identical to TRBD1. This CDR3 spans 15 amino acids. Germline CDR1 MNHNS, CDR2 SASEGT. With 6 bases clipped from V and 7 bases from J, the junction kept 11 bases outside the gene matches. The CDR3 loop reads CASRQDRASGQPQHF. CDR3 in DNA: TGTGCCAGCAGGCAGGACAGGGCCTCCGGACAGCCCCAGCATTTT.

V is TRBV10-3 and J is TRBJ1-2; maybe TRBD1 (6 bases). Germline V gene sequence: CDR1 ENHRY, CDR2 SYGVKD. The CDR3 totals 14 residues. V lost 2 bases to trimming and J lost 2 bases, with 9 bases between them. The CDR3 region is CAISEGGGNYGYTF. The CDR3 nucleotides are TGTGCCATCAGTGAGGGGGGCGGAAACTATGGCTACACCTTC.